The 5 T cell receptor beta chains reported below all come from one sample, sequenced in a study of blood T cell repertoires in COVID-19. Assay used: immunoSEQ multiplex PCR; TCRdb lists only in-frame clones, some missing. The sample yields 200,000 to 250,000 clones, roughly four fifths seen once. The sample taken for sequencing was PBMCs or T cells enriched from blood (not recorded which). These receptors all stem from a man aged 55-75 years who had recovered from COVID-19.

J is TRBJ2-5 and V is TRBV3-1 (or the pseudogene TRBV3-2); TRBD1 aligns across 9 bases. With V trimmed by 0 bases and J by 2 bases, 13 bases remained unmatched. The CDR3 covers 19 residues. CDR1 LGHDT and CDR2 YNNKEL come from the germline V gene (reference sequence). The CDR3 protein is CASSQDIMMGTGTQETQYF. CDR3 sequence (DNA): TGTGCCAGCAGCCAAGACATAATGATGGGGACAGGGACGCAAGAGACCCAGTACTTC.

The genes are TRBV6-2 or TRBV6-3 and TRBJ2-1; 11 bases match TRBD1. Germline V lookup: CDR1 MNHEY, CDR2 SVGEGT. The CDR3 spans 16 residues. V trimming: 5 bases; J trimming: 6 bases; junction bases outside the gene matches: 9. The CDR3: CASSGGQGALGNEQFF. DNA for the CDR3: TGTGCCAGCAGTGGCGGACAGGGGGCGCTGGGCAATGAGCAGTTCTTC.

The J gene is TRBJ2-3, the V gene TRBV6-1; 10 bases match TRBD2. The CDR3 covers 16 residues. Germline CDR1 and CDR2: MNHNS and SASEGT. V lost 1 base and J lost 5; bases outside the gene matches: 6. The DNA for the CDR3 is TGTGCCAGCAGTGAAGTCAGCGGGGGGGCTGGAGATACGCAGTATTTT. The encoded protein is CASSEVSGGAGDTQYF.

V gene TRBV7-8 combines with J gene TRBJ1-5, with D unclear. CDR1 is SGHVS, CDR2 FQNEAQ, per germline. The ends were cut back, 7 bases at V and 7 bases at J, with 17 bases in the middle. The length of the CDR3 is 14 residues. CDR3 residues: CASTPFGDGQPQHF. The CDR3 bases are TGTGCCAGCACCCCTTTCGGAGACGGCCAGCCCCAGCATTTT.

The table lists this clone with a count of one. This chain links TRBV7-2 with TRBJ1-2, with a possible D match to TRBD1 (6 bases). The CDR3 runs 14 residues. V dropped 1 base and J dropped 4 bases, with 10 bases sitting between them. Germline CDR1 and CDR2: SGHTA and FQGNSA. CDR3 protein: CASSLGPGVYGYTF. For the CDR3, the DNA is TGTGCCAGCAGCTTAGGTCCAGGGGTCTATGGCTACACCTTC.